This T cell receptor (beta chain) is from a study of shared clonotypes between healthy human individuals (TCRdb year 2020). The study in broad terms: A few men and a couple of women, aged 18 to 49 years, made up the cohort. To estimate repertoire size and how much clonotypes are shared between individuals, the study performed deep sequencing of blood TCR repertoires from 4 to 6 healthy adults. Libraries were prepared and TCR repertoires were sequenced by different laboratories using diverse techniques, in order to increase sequencing depth and limit assay-specific biases. Each donor's leukapheresis produced roughly between roughly 0.85 and 9.5 billion PBMCs. Here is what the overall study found, with its caveats: The genetic and exposure-history diversity represented was limited by the small number of donors. Sampling was limited to blood, and TCR repertoires in tissue likely differ from TCR repertoires in blood. Pairwise subsampling led to the expectation that sequencing depth would affect the degree of clonotype sharing among donors.

The donors were healthy, HIV-negative adults with no recently reported acute infections or vaccinations. Every donor was a Caucasian adult living in Nashville, Tennessee, USA. In the unsorted samples, 90 million or so PBMCs were counted, and genomic DNA was extracted using the QIAamp DNA Blood Mini kit. Blood was obtained by leukapheresis, after which PBMCs were separated by Ficoll-Histopaque density gradient centrifugation and cryopreserved in liquid nitrogen vapor phase. Details on this clone: Its antigen has not been determined. Per-nucleotide qualities are absent, and no much larger clonotype sits a single base away.

TCR CDR3 regions were amplified from genomic DNA by multiplex PCR using the deep immunoSEQ assay. Extracted genomic DNA from each cell subset was distributed evenly across all wells of several immunoSEQ 96-well plates, and each plate was treated as a replicate. For unsorted PBMC, around 330 ng genomic DNA, equal to 25,000 to 35,000 T cell genomes, was loaded into each replicate PCR. Genomic DNA from unsorted PBMC was sequenced over ten immunoSEQ deep assay plates. The purified libraries were quantified using a Qubit 3.0 fluorometer, sized with a Bioanalyzer 2100, and then quantified again using the KAPA Library Quantification kit. A separate single-read 150-cycle Illumina NextSeq 550 flow cell was used to sequence each immunoSEQ 96-well plate. Processing in the source paper ran as follows. Because only junctional sequences without quality scores were contained in the immunoSEQ output, filtering matching that applied to full-length reads could not be performed. To assign V/J genes and CDR3, sequences were annotated using PyIR, a Python wrapper for IgBLAST v1.9, with IMGT germline references. Reads were removed for weak V/J assignments (E-value above 1e-6), missing CDR3, stop codons, out-of-frame junctions, or ambiguous translated residues. V3J clonotypes were defined as sequences sharing the same inferred V gene, J gene, and CDR3 amino acid sequence. To compute the percentage overlap between repertoires, the number of shared unique clonotypes was divided by the size of the smaller repertoire. Repertoire richness was assessed with RTK rarefaction, the Chao1 estimator, and Recon v2.1 estimates of unobserved clonotypes. Not all clones reach the TCRdb copy of this immuneACCESS table, which keeps in-frame sequences only. Checked studies attribute under half of the gap to unresolved V genes and leave the rest unexplained. V and J calls and clone size are as listed in that table; D and trimming were resolved from the DNA. The sample contains about 470,000 clones, 79% of them found a single time. The ten largest clones take up roughly 13% of the sample.

The CDR3 numbers 15 residues from cysteine through phenylalanine. Only the CDR3 DNA stays, 45 bases, in frame from base 1. Trimming costs V 6 bases and J 1 base, and their ends lie 15 bases apart. CDR1 is given as ENHRY and CDR2 as SYGVKD, both from the germline V gene. This receptor chain uses TRBV10-3 and TRBJ2-5, with TRBD1 as a weak D call on 6 bases. The material sequenced was PBMCs. The source of this sequence is a woman aged 40-49 years in good health. Some clones in this sample may be carry-over from other donors' samples. The CDR3 region reads CAISGNRESQETQYF. At the DNA level, the sequence is TGTGCCATCAGCGGTAACAGGGAATCCCAAGAGACCCAGTACTTC.